Sequencing of this T cell receptor (beta chain) was carried out in a study of radiotherapy plus CTLA-4 blockade in lung cancer. The wider study: Of the patients, 15% to 20% showed objective responses and roughly 34% attained disease control.

It was focal radiation plus CTLA-4 blockade with ipilimumab that patients with chemo-refractory metastatic non-small-cell lung cancer received. Germline CDR1 is GTSNPN and CDR2 is SVGIG (reference sequence). The CDR3 covers 14 residues. V lost 3 bases and J lost 5, with 15 bases in between. Libraries were prepared by immunoSEQ multiplex PCR; TCRdb keeps only in-frame clonotypes and omits some of them. Of 90,000 or so clones listed, roughly four fifths are singletons. Sample: peripheral blood, taken from a patient treated with radiotherapy plus ipilimumab. This TCR came from a human donor with non-small cell lung cancer who had stable disease on radiotherapy plus ipilimumab. The rearrangement uses TRBV30 and TRBJ2-3; the D gene is possibly TRBD2 (5 bases). The CDR3: CAWSSGVGIDTQYF. CDR3 sequence (DNA): TGTGCCTGGAGCTCCGGGGTAGGGATAGATACGCAGTATTTT.